Listed here is a single T cell receptor (beta chain). Its antigen is still unknown. The germline V gene yields ENHRY for CDR1 and SYGVKD for CDR2. The CDR3 measures 15 amino acids from cysteine to phenylalanine. No nucleotide data were recorded. Instrument on record: Illumina HiSeq 2000. TCR beta cDNA libraries were prepared using 5'RACE template switching, which introduced a universal primer site and unique molecular identifiers. cDNA synthesis was primed from the TCR beta constant segment, followed by two successive PCR amplification steps. The original methods were these. MIGEC handled demultiplexing of the reads and grouping by UMI, while MiTCR was used to assemble and quantify clonotypes. To exclude erroneous sequences, only TCR cDNA sequences supported by at least two reads were retained. The tcR package was used for downstream repertoire analysis, with clonotypes matched between fractions based on CDR3 nucleotide sequence plus V segment. VDJmatch was used to annotate antigen specificity against VDJdb, with one amino acid substitution in CDR3 permitted. Each CDR3 protein sequence appears as one entry after TCRdb reprocessed the reads, and no DNA is included. The V and J calls and clone size come from TCRdb's table, not from the authors' own analysis. The sample table includes 400,000 to 550,000 distinct CDR3 sequences. The ten most abundant clones make up about 7.1% of the sample.

To determine HCMV serostatus, a commercial ELISA kit was used to detect HCMV-specific IgG in serum. Ficoll density gradient centrifugation was used to isolate peripheral blood mononuclear cells from blood. This entry comes from a study of T cells expressing NK-cell markers (dated by TCRdb to about 2020). Study-level background: Three sorted T-cell subsets (CD3+CD56+NKG2C+, CD3+CD56+NKG2C- and CD3+CD56-NKG2C+) from eight donors had their TCR beta-chain repertoires profiled. Among the eight sequenced donors, only one was HCMV-seronegative, while the other seven were HCMV-seropositive. All eight donors whose samples were sequenced were randomly selected healthy volunteers, three of them men and five women. The libraries were sequenced on Illumina HiSeq 2000/2500, MiSeq or NextSeq, producing 2 x 150 bp reads.

Results and caveats for the whole study, not just this receptor: Those dominant clonotypes were again the most abundant among CD3+CD56-NKG2C+ cells in a few donors, at about 28.3-60.1%. It remained unclear whether the expanded NKG2C-expressing T cell clones were specific for HCMV antigens. In several donors, the dominant CD3+CD56+NKG2C+ clonotypes were found to rank among the top 10 CD8+ clonotypes and to make up roughly 1.0-7.0% of CD8+ T cells.

The source is a woman aged 18 to 69 in good health. The V and J genes are TRBV10-3 and TRBJ2-1. The source material was blood T cells: a sorted CD56 or NKG2C T cell subset, CD4+ or CD8+ T cells, or bulk PBMC T cells (not recorded which). CDR3 region: CAISESGLIGNEQFF.